This entry lists 10 T cell receptor beta chains sequenced from one sample in a study of cytomegalovirus exposure and HLA in healthy donors. PCR used 60 Vbeta primers and 13 Jbeta primers. The protocol was immunoSEQ multiplex PCR, while the TCRdb copy is restricted to in-frame clones and leaves out a portion. The data hold approximately 260,000 clones, with approximately 85% observed a single time. Sequences were obtained from PBMCs. Receptor source: a woman between 40 and 50 years old in good health and CMV-seropositive.

V and J are TRBV28 and TRBJ2-1; 7 bases are shared with TRBD1. Germline assignment: CDR1 MDHEN and CDR2 SYDVKM. The CDR3 extends over 13 amino acids. V was clipped by 6 bases and J by 7 bases; unmatched bases: 6. The CDR3 loop reads CASRRQGVNEQFF. The CDR3 nucleotides are TGTGCCAGCAGAAGACAGGGAGTAAATGAGCAGTTCTTC.

The chain links TRBV28 to TRBJ2-7; 10 bases match TRBD2. The germline V gene has CDR1 MDHEN and CDR2 SYDVKM. The CDR3 consists of 15 residues. V lost 1 base, J lost 4 bases, and 4 bases stayed unmatched. DNA for the CDR3: TGTGCCAGCAGTTTATCGTCTAGCGGGAGTTACGAGCAGTACTTC. Protein product: CASSLSSSGSYEQYF. Full variable domain (rest looked up from reference TRBV28 and TRBJ2-7): DVKVTQSSRYLVKRTGEKVFLECVQDMDHENMFWYRQDPGLGLRLIYFSYDVKMKEKGDIPEGYSVSREKKERFSLILESASTNQTSMYLCASSLSSSGSYEQYFGPGTRLTVT.

J is TRBJ1-1 and V is TRBV18; maybe TRBD1 (5 bases). The CDR3 length is 15 residues. Deletions cut 1 base from V and 1 base from J, with 10 bases between. Germline V gene sequence: CDR1 KGHSH, CDR2 LQKENI. CDR3 in amino acids: CASSPQPGRNTEAFF. The CDR3 DNA follows: TGTGCCAGCTCACCACAGCCAGGGCGGAACACTGAAGCTTTCTTT. Variable domain in full (rest from reference TRBV18 and TRBJ1-1): NAGVMQNPRHLVRRRGQEARLRCSPMKGHSHVYWYRQLPEEGLKFMVYLQKENIIDESGMPKERFSAEFPKEGPSILRIQQVVRGDSAAYFCASSPQPGRNTEAFFGQGTRLTVV.

This chain uses TRBV7-2 with TRBJ2-5, with 7 bases lining up with TRBD2. Germline V CDR1 and CDR2: SGHTA, FQGNSA. Trimming cost V 2 bases and J 5 bases; bases outside gene matches: 8. The CDR3 loop spans 15 amino acids. CDR3: CASSLYGGRAETQYF. The CDR3 region has the DNA TGTGCCAGCAGCTTATACGGCGGGAGAGCGGAGACCCAGTACTTC.

This clone was counted a few times. The chain couples TRBV29-1 to TRBJ2-1, with 7 bases identical to TRBD2. With 5 bases clipped from V and 0 bases from J, the junction kept 7 bases outside the gene matches. The CDR3 length is 15 residues. Per the germline V gene, CDR1 is SQVTM and CDR2 is ANQGSEA. CDR3 nucleotides: TGCAGCGTTTCTTTCGGGGGGAGCTCCTACAATGAGCAGTTCTTC. Translated, it gives CSVSFGGSSYNEQFF.

The chain carries TRBV18 and TRBJ2-1; weak D call: TRBD1 (6 bases). Trimming cost V 3 bases and J 4 bases, with 22 bases left between them. Germline values: CDR1 KGHSH, CDR2 LQKENI. This CDR3 has 18 amino acids. Here the CDR3 reads CASSPTATGLNSYNEQFF. CDR3 in DNA: TGTGCCAGCTCACCTACCGCGACAGGTTTAAATTCTTACAATGAGCAGTTCTTC.

This chain uses TRBV19 with TRBJ1-3; TRBD1 agrees at 8 bases. Germline CDR1 LNHDA, CDR2 SQIVND (reference sequence). V was pared by 5 bases and J by 1 base, with 7 bases of the junction left unmatched. The CDR3 extends over 16 amino acids. This CDR3 reads CASSASTGESGNTIYF. CDR3 sequence (DNA): TGTGCCAGTAGTGCTTCGACAGGGGAATCTGGAAACACCATATATTTT.

This chain uses TRBV2 with TRBJ2-2; D possibly corresponds to TRBD2 (5 bases). CDR3 length equals 16 residues. Germline V gives CDR1 SNHLY, CDR2 FYNNEI. Trimming took off 7 bases at V and 4 bases at J, with 19 bases between the two ends. In nucleotides, the CDR3 is TGTGCCAGCACCGAGCCCGGACTGGTTGGCACCGGGGAGCTGTTTTTT. Encoded protein: CASTEPGLVGTGELFF.

The gene calls are TRBV6-4 and TRBJ1-6, with D uncertain. Germline V lookup: CDR1 MRHNA, CDR2 SNTAGT. V lost 8 bases to trimming and J lost 6 bases, with 11 bases between them. This CDR3 is 13 amino acids long. CDR3 sequence: CASADEANSPLHF. CDR3 coding DNA: TGTGCCAGCGCCGACGAGGCTAATTCACCCCTCCACTTT.

This chain joins TRBV5-6 and TRBJ1-2; no firm D call. V was shortened by 0 bases and J by 2 bases, with 8 bases between the two germline ends. The CDR3 length is 14 residues. CDR1 SGHDT and CDR2 YYEEEE come from the germline V gene. The CDR3 protein is CASSLGGRNYGYTF. As DNA, the CDR3 is TGTGCCAGCAGCTTGGGAGGGAGGAACTATGGCTACACCTTC.